This T cell receptor beta chain was recovered during a study of siplizumab effects on memory and regulatory T cells. CDR3 length: 15 residues. The germline V gene has CDR1 LNHNV and CDR2 YYDKDF (reference sequence). Losses at the gene ends were 1 base for V and 5 bases for J; bases not matched to a gene: 5. The protocol was immunoSEQ multiplex PCR, while the TCRdb copy is restricted to in-frame clones and leaves out a portion. The table includes roughly 100,000 clones, about 92% detected once. As concerns this clone: Its antigen is unknown.

Study-level points and caveats: Tregs that proliferated in siplizumab cultures did not have their suppressive function confirmed. No naive or memory phenotype could be assigned to roughly 75-97% of proliferating clones. Siplizumab produced a significant reduction in alloreactive sequences that were traceable to unstimulated CD4+ memory cells.

The V call is TRBV15, the J call TRBJ2-7, with 10 bases fitting TRBD1. The source of this sequence is a human donor in good health. The sequenced sample was CD4+ T cells sorted from blood. CDR3 nucleotides: TGTGCCACCAGCAGAGCGGGGACAGGGGCCCACGAGCAGTACTTC. Translating gives CATSRAGTGAHEQYF.